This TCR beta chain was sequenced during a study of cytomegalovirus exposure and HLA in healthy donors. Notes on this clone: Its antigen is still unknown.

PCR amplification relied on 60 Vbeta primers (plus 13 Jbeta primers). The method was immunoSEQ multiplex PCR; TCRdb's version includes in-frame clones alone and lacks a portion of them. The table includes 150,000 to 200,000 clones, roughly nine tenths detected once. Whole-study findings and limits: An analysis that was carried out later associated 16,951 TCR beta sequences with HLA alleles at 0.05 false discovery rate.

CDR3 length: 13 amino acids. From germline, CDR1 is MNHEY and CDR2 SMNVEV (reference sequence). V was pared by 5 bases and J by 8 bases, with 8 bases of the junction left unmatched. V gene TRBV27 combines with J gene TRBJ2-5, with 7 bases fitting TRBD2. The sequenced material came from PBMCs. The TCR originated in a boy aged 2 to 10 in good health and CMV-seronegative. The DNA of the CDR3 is TGTGCCAGCAGTCTCCCTGGGGGGGGAACCCAGTACTTC. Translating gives CASSLPGGGTQYF.